These 24 T cell receptor beta chains originate from one sample sequenced in a study of OX40 agonist ivuxolimab in advanced cancers. Profiled with immunoSEQ multiplex PCR; TCRdb holds only in-frame clones, not every one. The repertoire holds more than 55,000 clones, with over 70% as singletons. Sequencing was performed on CD4+ or CD8+ T cells sorted from blood, taken in a trial of the OX40 agonist ivuxolimab. The receptors shown here come from an adult with an advanced solid tumor such as melanoma, head and neck, liver or kidney cancer.

The chain has TRBV7-2 and TRBJ1-1; possible D gene TRBD1, 5 bases. Germline V CDR1 and CDR2: SGHTA, FQGNSA. Trimming cost V 4 bases and J 0 bases, with 15 bases left between them. CDR3 size: 16 residues. The CDR3 DNA sequence: TGTGCCAGCAGCTCTTCGACAGATCTCATGAACACTGAAGCTTTCTTT. Protein sequence: CASSSSTDLMNTEAFF.

The CDR3 loop reads CASSEQRERGNEQFF. For the CDR3, the DNA is TGTGCCAGCAGTGAACAGCGGGAGCGAGGAAATGAGCAGTTCTTC. This chain uses TRBV2 with TRBJ2-1; 8 nucleotides agree with TRBD2. The V gene end was trimmed by 2 bases and the J gene end by 7 bases; junction bases not matched to a gene: 7. This CDR3 comprises 15 residues. From germline, CDR1 is SNHLY and CDR2 FYNNEI.

The gene calls are TRBV7-9 and TRBJ1-5; 9 bases fit TRBD1. The trim removed 8 bases at V and 1 base at J, leaving 6 bases unmatched. Germline lookup yields CDR1 SEHNR and CDR2 FQNEAQ (reference sequence). There are 15 residues in the CDR3. The CDR3 DNA is TGTGCCAGCGGAACCGGGACAGGGAGCAATCAGCCCCAGCATTTT. Protein product: CASGTGTGSNQPQHF.

The rearrangement links TRBV9 to TRBJ2-3, with D possibly being TRBD1 (5 bases). The germline V and J ends were trimmed by 0 bases and 2 bases, with 10 bases remaining between them. The CDR3 loop spans 15 amino acids. Germline V gives CDR1 SGDLS, CDR2 YYNGEE. CDR3 nucleotides: TGTGCCAGCAGCGTAGGACAGCTTAACACAGATACGCAGTATTTT. Its translation is CASSVGQLNTDTQYF. Full variable domain (missing parts from reference TRBV9 and TRBJ2-3): DSGVTQTPKHLITATGQRVTLRCSPRSGDLSVYWYQQSLDQGLQFLIQYYNGEERAKGNILERFSAQQFPDLHSELNLSSLELGDSALYFCASSVGQLNTDTQYFGPGTRLTVL.

J is TRBJ1-1 and V is TRBV5-4; D may be TRBD1 (5 bases). The CDR3 runs to 13 residues. Germline V gives CDR1 SGHNT, CDR2 YYREEE (reference sequence). Trimming left V 5 bases short and J 11 bases short, with 19 bases between. The CDR3 DNA sequence: TGTGCCAGCAGATCAATCGGGGACGCTGGGGCTTTCTTT. It yields the protein CASRSIGDAGAFF.

As concerns this clone: This CDR3 is also generated by other DNA sequences in the sample. V and J are TRBV4-1 and TRBJ2-1; 9 bases fit TRBD2. The V gene's germline CDR1 is MGHRA and CDR2 YSYEKL. This CDR3 comprises 14 residues. The trim removed 4 bases at V and 7 bases at J, leaving 5 bases unmatched. CDR3 protein: CASSPGLAGNEQFF. CDR3 nucleotides: TGCGCCAGCAGCCCGGGACTAGCAGGGAATGAGCAGTTCTTC.

This clone was seen more than once but under ten times. The chain combines TRBV4-2 with TRBJ2-7; 11 bases match TRBD1. This CDR3 is built from 16 residues. In germline, CDR1 is LGHNA, CDR2 YNFKEQ. J was trimmed by 3 bases and V by 2 bases; bases with no gene match: 6. CDR3 nucleotides: TGTGCCAGCAGCCAAATTGGACAGGGGGCCGGCTACGAGCAGTACTTC. This sequence encodes CASSQIGQGAGYEQYF.

The chain couples TRBV9 to TRBJ1-2; D gene unclear. V lost 8 bases, J lost 1 base, and 15 bases lay in between. There are 14 residues in the CDR3. The germline V gene encodes CDR1 SGDLS and CDR2 YYNGEE. The CDR3 DNA is TGTGCCAGAGTTGGAAGGGCCGTTAACTATGGCTACACCTTC. Residues: CARVGRAVNYGYTF.

This clone was recorded once. In DNA form, the CDR3 reads TGTGCCAGCAGTGATTTTTACAGCACAGATACGCAGTATTTT. Translating it yields CASSDFYSTDTQYF. V usage is TRBV2 and J usage is TRBJ2-3; D call uncertain. This CDR3 is 14 amino acids long. Trimming took off 3 bases at V and 0 bases at J, with 7 bases between the two ends. Germline V gene sequence: CDR1 SNHLY, CDR2 FYNNEI.

This clone appeared a single time. The CDR3: CASSLMGAVTDTQYF. The CDR3 nucleotides are TGTGCCAGCAGCTTAATGGGGGCAGTCACAGATACGCAGTATTTT. This chain links TRBV7-3 with TRBJ2-3; a possible D gene is TRBD1 (6 bases). Germline CDR1 and CDR2: SGHTA and FQGTGA. This CDR3 comprises 15 residues. Trimming cost V 1 base and J 2 bases, with 10 bases left between them.

This clone was counted once. The chain carries TRBV4-3 and TRBJ2-3; 7 nucleotides align to TRBD2. With 2 bases clipped from V and 1 base from J, the junction kept 9 bases outside the gene matches. The germline CDR1 and CDR2 sequences are LGHNA and YSLEER. The CDR3 length is 17 residues. The CDR3 coding sequence is TGCGCCAGCAGCCAAAGCCCAGCTAGCGGAGGCACAGATACGCAGTATTTT. This gives the protein CASSQSPASGGTDTQYF.

CDR3 nucleotide sequence: TGCGCCAGCAGCTTGCAGGACTTCTCCTCCCCTTACGAGCAGTACTTC. Its protein is CASSLQDFSSPYEQYF. This chain joins TRBV5-1 and TRBJ2-7; weak D call: TRBD2 (5 bases). Germline CDR1 SGHRS, CDR2 YFSETQ. Trimming removed 1 base from V and 4 bases from J, with 18 bases in between. The CDR3 loop spans 16 amino acids.

The chain combines TRBV6-5 with TRBJ2-3, with TRBD2 matching over 7 bases. Germline values: CDR1 MNHEY, CDR2 SVGAGI. The CDR3 contains 12 residues. Trimming removed 8 bases from V and 3 bases from J; junction bases left unmatched: 2. CDR3 in amino acids: CASGRGTDTQYF. DNA for the CDR3: TGTGCCAGCGGGAGGGGTACAGATACGCAGTATTTT.

The V call is TRBV27, the J call TRBJ2-1; D remains ambiguous. The CDR3 has 15 residues. Germline CDR1 MNHEY, CDR2 SMNVEV (reference sequence). V was clipped by 0 bases and J by 5 bases, with 11 bases between them. CDR3 DNA sequence: TGTGCCAGCAGTTTATCTACCAGGATGGACAATGAGCAGTTCTTC. It encodes CASSLSTRMDNEQFF.

V and J are TRBV7-9 and TRBJ2-5; TRBD2 is a possible D gene (5 bases). Germline CDR1 and CDR2: SEHNR and FQNEAQ (reference sequence). The V end lost 2 bases, the J end lost 2 bases, and 9 bases lay between the germline ends. This CDR3 is 14 amino acids long. The CDR3 reads CASSLFEGQETQYF. As DNA, the CDR3 is TGTGCCAGCAGCTTATTTGAGGGACAAGAGACCCAGTACTTC.

This clone was observed a handful of times. The gene calls are TRBV19 and TRBJ2-5, with 12 bases fitting TRBD2. Trimming cost V 1 base and J 5 bases; bases outside gene matches: 8. Germline CDR1 LNHDA, CDR2 SQIVND (reference sequence). CDR3 length equals 17 residues. The CDR3 is CASSIGASGGAVETQYF. CDR3 sequence (DNA): TGTGCCAGTAGTATAGGGGCTAGCGGGGGGGCCGTCGAGACCCAGTACTTC.

The chain recombines TRBV7-9 with TRBJ2-7; D is unclear. V lost 4 bases, J lost 2 bases, and 12 bases lay in between. Germline V lookup: CDR1 SEHNR, CDR2 FQNEAQ (reference sequence). The CDR3 length is 14 residues. The CDR3 DNA reads TGTGCCAGCAGCTCCGGTGCAAATACCTACGAGCAGTACTTC. Its translation: CASSSGANTYEQYF.

The chain employs TRBV2 and TRBJ1-6; tentative D call: TRBD1 (5 bases). The CDR3 is made up of 14 amino acids. V was shortened by 1 base and J by 9 bases, with 10 bases between the two germline ends. Germline CDR1 and CDR2: SNHLY and FYNNEI. The CDR3 coding sequence is TGTGCCAGCAGTGAAGATATTCAGGGTTCACCCCTCCACTTT. It encodes CASSEDIQGSPLHF.

The chain links TRBV18 to TRBJ1-5, with D perhaps matching TRBD1 (5 bases). This CDR3 has 14 residues. Germline CDR1 reads KGHSH; CDR2 reads LQKENI. V was cut by 3 bases and J by 1 base, with 7 bases left in between. In DNA form, the CDR3 reads TGTGCCAGCTCACCGGACAAGAGCAATCAGCCCCAGCATTTT. As protein: CASSPDKSNQPQHF.

The chain carries TRBV11-2 and TRBJ1-1; 8 bases are shared with TRBD1. From germline, CDR1 is SGHAT and CDR2 FQNNGV. The CDR3 consists of 13 residues. V shed 5 bases and J 4 bases; nucleotides not matched to a gene: 3. For the CDR3, the DNA is TGTGCCAGCAGCAATGACAGGGGCACTGAAGCTTTCTTT. Translated: CASSNDRGTEAFF.

This clone occurred once. The chain employs TRBV4-1 and TRBJ2-5, with TRBD2 matching over 10 bases. CDR3 size: 15 residues. V gave up 3 bases and J gave up 3 bases; unmatched junction bases: 4. Germline V lookup: CDR1 MGHRA, CDR2 YSYEKL. As DNA, the CDR3 is TGCGCCAGCAGCCACCAAACTAGCGGGGAAGAGACCCAGTACTTC. The encoded protein is CASSHQTSGEETQYF.

The V and J genes are TRBV5-8 and TRBJ2-5; a possible D gene is TRBD2 (6 bases). This CDR3 comprises 16 residues. Germline values: CDR1 SGHTS, CDR2 YDEGEE. Trimming shortened V by 4 bases and J by 1 base, and 17 bases separated the two germline ends. In nucleotides, the CDR3 is TGTGCCAGCAGCCCAATGCTAGCGCGCGCCCAAGAGACCCAGTACTTC. Amino acids: CASSPMLARAQETQYF.

V and J are TRBV5-1 and TRBJ1-3; 8 nucleotides agree with TRBD1. The CDR3 sequence is 15 residues long. Germline V gene data show CDR1 as SGHRS and CDR2 as YFSETQ. V shed 3 bases and J 0 bases; nucleotides not matched to a gene: 2. The DNA of the CDR3 is TGCGCCAGCAGCTCCGACAGGGGCTCTGGAAACACCATATATTTT. Encoded protein: CASSSDRGSGNTIYF.

CDR3 loop: CASSNLPDPKYEQYF. As DNA, the CDR3 is TGTGCCAGCAGCAACTTACCGGATCCTAAATACGAGCAGTACTTC. The chain couples TRBV7-6 to TRBJ2-7, with D unresolved. The CDR3 extends over 15 amino acids. V was pared by 5 bases and J by 4 bases, with 18 bases between. Germline CDR1 SGHVS, CDR2 FNYEAQ.